This TCR beta chain was identified in a study of control samples from healthy donors and cancer patients. The table lists this clone with a count of one. Method: immunoSEQ multiplex PCR; TCRdb's copy keeps in-frame clones and lacks some. The table shows approximately 170,000 clones, with about 91% occurring only once. This CDR3 spans 18 amino acids. Trimming stripped 6 bases from V and 0 bases from J, with 22 bases between. Germline V lookup: CDR1 LNHNV, CDR2 YYDKDF (reference sequence). The chain joins TRBV15 to TRBJ2-3; possibly TRBD1 or TRBD2 for D (5 bases each). Sequenced material: blood. The clonotype comes from a woman aged 30 to 39 in good health. DNA for the CDR3: TGTGCCACCAGAGAACGGTCGATGGGACGGACTAGCACAGATACGCAGTATTTT. It encodes CATRERSMGRTSTDTQYF. The whole variable domain, filled in from reference TRBV15 and TRBJ2-3, reads DAMVIQNPRYQVTQFGKPVTLSCSQTLNHNVMYWYQQKSSQAPKLLFHYYDKDFNNEADTPDNFQSRRPNTSFCFLDIRSPGLGDTAMYLCATRERSMGRTSTDTQYFGPGTRLTVL.